This T cell receptor (beta chain) emerged from a study of T-cell memory formation after mild COVID-19. Whole-study results and caveats: Second-wave clones that peaked on day 37 lacked confirmed SARS-CoV-2 specificity.

Per the germline V gene, CDR1 is LGHNA and CDR2 is YNFKEQ. This CDR3 spans 19 amino acids. The J segment lost 5 bases and the V segment lost 0 bases, leaving 13 bases of the junction unmatched. TCRdb passed the 5' RACE reads through MiXCR, listing each CDR3 protein once. The data show 150,000 to 200,000 distinct CDR3 sequences, roughly 10% seen once. As concerns this clonotype: Its antigen is unknown.

The sequence was obtained from a man younger than 35 who had mild COVID-19 (a few samples of this study predate the infection). Cell type and time point are not known. The chain joins TRBV4-2 to TRBJ2-5; 12 nucleotides match TRBD2. Sequenced material: PBMCs or a T cell subset sorted from them (not recorded which). The CDR3 DNA sequence: TGTGCCAGCAGCCAAGAAGTTACGGCTAGCGGGGGGGCAGGGGAGACCCAGTACTTC. This codes for CASSQEVTASGGAGETQYF.